This T cell receptor (beta chain) was sequenced for a study of identifying expanded T cells in peripheral blood. TCRdb's table, derived via immunoSEQ multiplex PCR, lists solely in-frame clones and lacks some. Among over 70,000 clones listed, around nine tenths were seen once. The V gene end was trimmed by 2 bases and the J gene end by 6 bases; junction bases not matched to a gene: 7. The CDR3 contains 15 residues. The V gene's germline CDR1 is MGHRA and CDR2 YSYEKL. Note on this clone: Its antigen is as yet unknown.

Study results and limitations: Differentially abundant clones: about 1.1 between replicates, approximately 16 at about 13 days, around 20 at four. Variance in clone template counts between approximately two-week samples significantly increased with total template count across all healthy donors.

The specimen was blood. The sequence derives from a person aged 18 to 75 in good health. The rearrangement uses TRBV4-1 and TRBJ2-3, with 8 bases lining up with TRBD2. CDR3 DNA sequence: TGCGCCAGCAGCCAAAGGACTAGCTCAGCTGATACGCAGTATTTT. Amino acids: CASSQRTSSADTQYF.